The present T cell receptor beta chain was sequenced within a study of cytomegalovirus exposure and HLA in healthy donors. It was with 60 Vbeta and 13 Jbeta primers that the PCR ran. Method: immunoSEQ multiplex PCR; TCRdb's copy keeps in-frame clones and lacks some. The sample shows about 140,000 clones, approximately 87% of them seen only once. A note on this clone: Its antigen is still unknown.

V lost 3 bases and J lost 7, with 7 bases in between. Germline V gene data show CDR1 as MRHNA and CDR2 as SNTAGT. This CDR3 is 12 amino acids long. Overall study findings and caveats: The classifier reportedly diagnosed cytomegalovirus status with high sensitivity and specificity.

The chain links TRBV6-4 to TRBJ2-1; no reliable D call. This clonotype was obtained from a man aged 40-55 years in good health and CMV-seronegative. The specimen sequenced was PBMCs. Here the CDR3 DNA reads TGTGCCAGCAGTGAGCTCAGGAATGAGCAGTTCTTC. Translating gives CASSELRNEQFF.